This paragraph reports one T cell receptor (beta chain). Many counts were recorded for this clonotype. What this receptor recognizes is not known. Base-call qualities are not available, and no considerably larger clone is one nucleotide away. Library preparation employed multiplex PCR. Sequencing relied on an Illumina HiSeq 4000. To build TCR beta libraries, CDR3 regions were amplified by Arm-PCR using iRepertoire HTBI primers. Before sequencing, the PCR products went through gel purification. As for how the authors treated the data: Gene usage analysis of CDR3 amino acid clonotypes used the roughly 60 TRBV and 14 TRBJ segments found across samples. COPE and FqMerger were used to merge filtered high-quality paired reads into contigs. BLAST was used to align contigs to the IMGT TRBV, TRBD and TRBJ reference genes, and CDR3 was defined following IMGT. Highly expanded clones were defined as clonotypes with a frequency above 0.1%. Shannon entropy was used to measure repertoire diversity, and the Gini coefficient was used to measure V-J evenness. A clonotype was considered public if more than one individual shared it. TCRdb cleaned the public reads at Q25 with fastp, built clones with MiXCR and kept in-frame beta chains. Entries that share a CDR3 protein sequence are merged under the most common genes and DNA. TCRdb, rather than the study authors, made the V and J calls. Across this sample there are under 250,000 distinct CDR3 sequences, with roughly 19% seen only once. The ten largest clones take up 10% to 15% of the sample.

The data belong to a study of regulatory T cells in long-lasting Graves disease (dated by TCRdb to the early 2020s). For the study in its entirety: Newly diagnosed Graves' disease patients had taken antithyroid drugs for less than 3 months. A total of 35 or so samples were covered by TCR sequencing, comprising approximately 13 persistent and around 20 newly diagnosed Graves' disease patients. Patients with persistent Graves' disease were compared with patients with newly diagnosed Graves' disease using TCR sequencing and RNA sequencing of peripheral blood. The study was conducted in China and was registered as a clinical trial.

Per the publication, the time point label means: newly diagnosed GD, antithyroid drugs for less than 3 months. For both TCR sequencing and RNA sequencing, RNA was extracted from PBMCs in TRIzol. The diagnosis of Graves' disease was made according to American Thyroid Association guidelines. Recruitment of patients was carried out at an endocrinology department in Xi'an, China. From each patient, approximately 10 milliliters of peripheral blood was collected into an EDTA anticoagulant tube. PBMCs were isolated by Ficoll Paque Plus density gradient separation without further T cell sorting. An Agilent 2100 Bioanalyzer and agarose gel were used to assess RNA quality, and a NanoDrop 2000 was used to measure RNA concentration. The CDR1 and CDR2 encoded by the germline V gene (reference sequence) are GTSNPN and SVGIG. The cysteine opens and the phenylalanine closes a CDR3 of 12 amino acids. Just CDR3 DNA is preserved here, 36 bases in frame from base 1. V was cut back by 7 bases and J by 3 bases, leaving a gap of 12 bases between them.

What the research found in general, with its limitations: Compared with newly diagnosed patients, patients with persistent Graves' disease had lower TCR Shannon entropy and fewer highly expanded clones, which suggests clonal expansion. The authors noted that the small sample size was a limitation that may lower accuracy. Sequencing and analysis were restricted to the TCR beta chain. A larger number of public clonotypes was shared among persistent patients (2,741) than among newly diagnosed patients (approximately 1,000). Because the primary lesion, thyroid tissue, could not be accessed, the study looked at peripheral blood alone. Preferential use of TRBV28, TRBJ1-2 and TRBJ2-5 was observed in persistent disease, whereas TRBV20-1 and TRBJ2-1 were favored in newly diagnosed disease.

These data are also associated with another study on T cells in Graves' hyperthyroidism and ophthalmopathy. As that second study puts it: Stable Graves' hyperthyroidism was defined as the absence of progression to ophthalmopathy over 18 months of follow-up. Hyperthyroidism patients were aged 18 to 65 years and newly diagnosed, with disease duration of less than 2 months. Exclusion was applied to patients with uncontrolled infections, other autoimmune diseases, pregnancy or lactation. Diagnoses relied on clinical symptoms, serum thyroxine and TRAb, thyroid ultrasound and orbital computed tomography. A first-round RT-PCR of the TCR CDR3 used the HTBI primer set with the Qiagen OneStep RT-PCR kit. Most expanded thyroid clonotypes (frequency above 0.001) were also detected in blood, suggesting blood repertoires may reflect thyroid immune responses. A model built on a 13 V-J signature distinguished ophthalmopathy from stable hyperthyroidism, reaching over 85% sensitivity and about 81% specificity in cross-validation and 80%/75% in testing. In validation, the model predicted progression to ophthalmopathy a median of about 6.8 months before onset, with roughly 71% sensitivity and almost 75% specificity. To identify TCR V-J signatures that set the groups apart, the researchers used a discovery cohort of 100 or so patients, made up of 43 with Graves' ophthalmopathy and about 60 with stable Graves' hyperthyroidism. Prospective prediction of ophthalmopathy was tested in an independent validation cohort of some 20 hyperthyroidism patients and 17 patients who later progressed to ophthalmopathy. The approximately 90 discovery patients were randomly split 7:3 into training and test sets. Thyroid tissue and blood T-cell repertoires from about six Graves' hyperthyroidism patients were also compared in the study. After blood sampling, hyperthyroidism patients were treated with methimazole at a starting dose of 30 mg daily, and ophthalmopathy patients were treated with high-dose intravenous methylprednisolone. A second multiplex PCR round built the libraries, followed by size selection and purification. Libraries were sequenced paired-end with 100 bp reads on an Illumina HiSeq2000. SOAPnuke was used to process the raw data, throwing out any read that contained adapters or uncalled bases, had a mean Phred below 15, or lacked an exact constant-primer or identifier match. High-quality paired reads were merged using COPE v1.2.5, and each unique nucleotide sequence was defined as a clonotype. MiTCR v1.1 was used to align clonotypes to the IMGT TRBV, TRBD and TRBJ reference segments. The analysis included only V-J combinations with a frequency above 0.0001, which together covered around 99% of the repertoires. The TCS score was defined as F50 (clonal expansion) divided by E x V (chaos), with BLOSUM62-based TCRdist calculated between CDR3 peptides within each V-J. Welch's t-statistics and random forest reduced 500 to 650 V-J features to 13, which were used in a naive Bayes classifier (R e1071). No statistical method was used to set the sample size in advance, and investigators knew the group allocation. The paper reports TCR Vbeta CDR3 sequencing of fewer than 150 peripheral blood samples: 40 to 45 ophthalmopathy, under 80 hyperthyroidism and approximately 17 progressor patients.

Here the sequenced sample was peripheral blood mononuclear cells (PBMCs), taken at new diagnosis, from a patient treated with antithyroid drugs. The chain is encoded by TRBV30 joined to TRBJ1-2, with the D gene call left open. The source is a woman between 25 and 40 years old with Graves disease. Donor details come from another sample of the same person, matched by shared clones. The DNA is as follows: TGTGCCTCCCTGACTGGAGACTATGGCTACACCTTC. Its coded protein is CASLTGDYGYTF.